The clone carrying this TCR beta chain was counted ten times or more. The antigen is unknown. Each CDR3 protein is one row after TCRdb ran MiXCR on the reads. The sample consists of approximately 1,000,000 distinct CDR3 sequences, roughly 31% of them appearing once. The data were taken from a study of T cell repertoires in cytomegalovirus infection. Study-level information: CMV epitopes, recently identified HLA-C-restricted and well-studied HLA-B-restricted, were used. A matching HLA type, together with CMV infection, was signaled by public TCR beta signatures.

The V and J ends lost 0 bases and 10 bases, in that order; junction bases with no gene match: 11. Germline values: CDR1 SGHVS, CDR2 FQNEAQ. The CDR3 has 16 residues. General observations from the study: CMV-specific TCR beta clonotypes restricted by HLA-C dominated the ex vivo response.

The chain is built from TRBV7-8 and TRBJ2-1; 8 bases match TRBD1. Material: cultured CD8+ T cells from PBMCs, obtained from culture after CMV antigen stimulation. This sequence was found in a human donor in good health (CMV status not recorded). Some clones in this sample may be carry-over from other donors' samples. Here the CDR3 reads CASSLARAGGGWEQFF. The CDR3 DNA is TGTGCCAGCAGCTTAGCTCGGGCAGGGGGCGGGTGGGAGCAGTTCTTC.